One sample yielded the 26 T cell receptor beta chains listed below, sequenced in a study of TIL therapy for anti-PD-1-resistant metastatic lung cancer. Sequencing used immunoSEQ v3. The assay was immunoSEQ multiplex PCR, and TCRdb's table has in-frame clones only and misses some. In the table there are 95,000 or so clones, around three fifths of which are singletons. Stated time point: pre-treatment sample, taken before nivolumab and TIL therapy. Most excised metastases sampled were pleural nodules or supraclavicular lymph nodes. Sequenced material: tumor tissue, taken at baseline. These receptors all come from a person aged 25-85 years with non-small cell lung cancer.

The chain recombines TRBV7-9 with TRBJ1-1, with 8 bases fitting TRBD1. CDR1 and CDR2 from the germline V gene are SEHNR and FQNEAQ (reference sequence). CDR3 length: 14 amino acids. The junction had 8 bases not matched to a gene; V was cut back by 5 bases and J by 6 bases. The CDR3 bases are TGTGCCAGCAGCCCCGGGGTGGACAGGGCTGAAGCTTTCTTT. Translation gives CASSPGVDRAEAFF.

The gene calls are TRBV6-5 and TRBJ2-1; D call uncertain. Deletions cut 2 bases from V and 1 base from J, with 12 bases between. The CDR3 consists of 16 residues. The germline CDR1 and CDR2 sequences are MNHEY and SVGAGI. The CDR3 nucleotides read TGTGCCAGCAGTTACGATCACCATGCTTCCTACAATGAGCAGTTCTTC. It translates to CASSYDHHASYNEQFF.

CDR3 nucleotide sequence: TGTGCCAGCAGCTCCCTGAGCGGGGGAGAAGAGACCCAGTACTTC. Amino acid sequence: CASSSLSGGEETQYF. The V and J genes are TRBV5-6 and TRBJ2-5, with 8 bases identical to TRBD2. Germline loops: CDR1 SGHDT, CDR2 YYEEEE. Losses at the gene ends were 3 bases for V and 3 bases for J; bases not matched to a gene: 7. The CDR3 covers 15 residues.

This chain links TRBV11-2 with TRBJ2-5; 9 nucleotides align to TRBD2. From germline, CDR1 is SGHAT and CDR2 FQNNGV. V lost 9 bases and J lost 5; bases outside the gene matches: 10. The CDR3 contains 14 residues. This CDR3 is CASGRGGRTETQYF. The CDR3 nucleotides are TGTGCCAGTGGGCGGGGGGGGCGAACGGAGACCCAGTACTTC.

The rearrangement joins TRBV5-1 to TRBJ1-1, with TRBD1 as a possible D gene (6 bases). Between the trimmed V and J ends, which lost 4 bases and 4 bases, there was a span of 17 bases. The germline V gene encodes CDR1 SGHRS and CDR2 YFSETQ. The CDR3 has 15 amino acids. The CDR3 DNA is TGCGCCAGCAGCCCCGGGACACGGGGGGTCACTGAAGCTTTCTTT. Translating gives CASSPGTRGVTEAFF.

The chain joins TRBV6-2 or TRBV6-3 to TRBJ2-5; no definite D call. The CDR3 has 11 amino acids. Germline loops: CDR1 MNHEY, CDR2 SVGEGT. Trimming took 2 bases from V and 3 from J, leaving 1 base between them. CDR3 residues: CASSYEETQYF. The CDR3 bases are TGTGCCAGCAGTTACGAAGAGACCCAGTACTTC.

The chain couples TRBV7-8 to TRBJ1-5, with D unclear. Germline CDR1 reads SGHVS; CDR2 reads FQNEAQ. V lost 2 bases and J lost 6, with 8 bases in between. CDR3 size: 13 residues. The CDR3 DNA sequence: TGTGCCAGCAGCTTATTAGATGTTCAGCCCCAGCATTTT. This gives the protein CASSLLDVQPQHF.

In its sample, this clone was seen a few times. The chain combines TRBV24-1 with TRBJ2-1, with D hard to call. From germline, CDR1 is KGHDR and CDR2 SFDVKD. CDR3 size: 13 residues. V lost 4 bases, J lost 2 bases, and 5 bases lay in between. In DNA form, the CDR3 reads TGTGCCACCAGTGACCCACCCTACAATGAGCAGTTCTTC. Translation gives CATSDPPYNEQFF.

This chain connects TRBV28 to TRBJ2-3; D gene ambiguous. Germline V lookup: CDR1 MDHEN, CDR2 SYDVKM. Trimming cost V 2 bases and J 8 bases, with 8 bases left between them. This CDR3 is built from 12 residues. The CDR3 protein is CASSLRVGTQYF. As DNA, the CDR3 is TGTGCCAGCAGTTTAAGGGTTGGTACGCAGTATTTT. Based on the CDR3 plus reference TRBV28 and TRBJ2-3, the full variable domain is DVKVTQSSRYLVKRTGEKVFLECVQDMDHENMFWYRQDPGLGLRLIYFSYDVKMKEKGDIPEGYSVSREKKERFSLILESASTNQTSMYLCASSLRVGTQYFGPGTRLTVL.

This chain connects TRBV7-8 to TRBJ1-2; D is ambiguous. Trimming removed 4 bases from V and 1 base from J, with 13 bases in between. The CDR3 contains 15 residues. From germline, CDR1 is SGHVS and CDR2 FQNEAQ. The chain's CDR3 is CASSSKSLINYGYTF. The CDR3, as DNA: TGTGCCAGCAGCTCTAAGTCCCTGATTAACTATGGCTACACCTTC.

This clone was counted between two and nine times. The rearrangement uses TRBV3-1 (or the pseudogene TRBV3-2) and TRBJ1-1, with D possibly TRBD1 on 5 matching bases. The V end lost 3 bases, the J end lost 5 bases, and 13 bases lay between the germline ends. This CDR3 spans 14 amino acids. In germline, CDR1 is LGHDT, CDR2 YNNKEL (reference sequence). CDR3 nucleotide sequence: TGTGCCAGCAGCCAGTTTGGGGGTGTGACTGAAGCTTTCTTT. This encodes CASSQFGGVTEAFF.

The chain joins TRBV7-3 to TRBJ2-5; tentatively, D is TRBD2 (6 bases). This CDR3 region has 16 residues. V was trimmed by 5 bases and J by 5 bases, leaving 21 bases between them. The germline CDR1 and CDR2 sequences are SGHTA and FQGTGA. The CDR3 DNA follows: TGTGCCAGCAGCCCTACGGGACTCATCATCGGGGAGACCCAGTACTTC. It is translated as CASSPTGLIIGETQYF.

This clone was observed a few times. The V and J genes are TRBV18 and TRBJ1-1; no firm D call. Trimming pared 2 bases from V and 0 bases from J, leaving 7 bases between. Germline assignment: CDR1 KGHSH and CDR2 LQKENI. This CDR3 has 14 amino acids. The CDR3 loop reads CASSPVYMNTEAFF. DNA of the CDR3: TGTGCCAGCTCACCAGTGTATATGAACACTGAAGCTTTCTTT. Full variable domain (remainder filled in from reference TRBV18 and TRBJ1-1): NAGVMQNPRHLVRRRGQEARLRCSPMKGHSHVYWYRQLPEEGLKFMVYLQKENIIDESGMPKERFSAEFPKEGPSILRIQQVVRGDSAAYFCASSPVYMNTEAFFGQGTRLTVV.

Only a few counts were recorded for this clone. The J gene is TRBJ1-6, the V gene TRBV30; 8 bases fit TRBD1. V gave up 2 bases and J gave up 10 bases; unmatched junction bases: 13. Germline CDR1 and CDR2: GTSNPN and SVGIG (reference sequence). The CDR3 extends over 16 amino acids. CDR3 sequence reads: CAWSLPDRGGVSPLHF. CDR3 DNA sequence: TGTGCCTGGAGTTTACCCGACAGGGGAGGGGTCTCACCCCTCCACTTT.

CDR3 nucleotides: TGTGCCAGCAGGATGCTAGCGGGAGTATCCCTGGAGCAGTACTTC. The encoded protein is CASRMLAGVSLEQYF. This chain links TRBV6-5 with TRBJ2-7; 10 bases are a match to TRBD2. CDR1 and CDR2 (germline): MNHEY, SVGAGI. With 6 bases clipped from V and 7 bases from J, the junction kept 12 bases outside the gene matches. The CDR3 is 15 amino acids.

V usage is TRBV7-2 and J usage is TRBJ1-2, with D uncertain. V dropped 5 bases and J dropped 8 bases, with 9 bases sitting between them. Germline-derived CDR1 and CDR2 are SGHTA and FQGNSA. The CDR3 has 11 amino acids. CDR3 loop: CASSPFAGYTF. The CDR3 DNA reads TGTGCCAGCAGCCCATTCGCCGGCTACACCTTC.

This clone has more than one count but fewer than ten. CDR3 in amino acids: CASSLGGTVLPNEQFF. In nucleotides, the CDR3 is TGTGCCAGCAGCTTGGGCGGGACAGTCCTCCCCAATGAGCAGTTCTTC. This chain joins TRBV7-9 and TRBJ2-1, with D perhaps matching TRBD1 (7 bases). The CDR3 has 16 amino acids. The germline gives CDR1 SEHNR, CDR2 FQNEAQ (reference sequence). V was cut by 3 bases and J by 6 bases, with 18 bases left in between.

The rearrangement links TRBV7-8 to TRBJ2-5, with D tentatively TRBD1 (6 bases). Germline V gene data show CDR1 as SGHVS and CDR2 as FQNEAQ. The CDR3 spans 17 residues. V lost 5 bases to trimming and J lost 2 bases, with 21 bases between them. The CDR3 bases are TGTGCCAGCAGCCGCCGGGCGACAGGTTTCCAGCAAGAGACCCAGTACTTC. Translating gives CASSRRATGFQQETQYF.

The gene calls are TRBV4-2 and TRBJ2-5, with 9 bases that match TRBD1. CDR3 length equals 16 residues. Trimming removed 4 bases from V and 4 bases from J; junction bases left unmatched: 10. CDR1 is LGHNA, CDR2 YNFKEQ, per germline. CDR3 coding DNA: TGTGCCAGCAGCCCGTTTAACAGGGGGCTCGGAGAGACCCAGTACTTC. It codes for CASSPFNRGLGETQYF.

This chain uses TRBV10-1 with TRBJ2-3, with 7 nucleotides matching TRBD2. V lost 4 bases to trimming and J lost 5 bases; unmatched junction nucleotides: 9. The germline V gene has CDR1 WNHNN and CDR2 SYGVQD (reference sequence). There are 15 residues in the CDR3. The CDR3 nucleotides read TGCGCCAGCAGTGCCAGCGGGACTACGGAAGATACGCAGTATTTT. Translated: CASSASGTTEDTQYF.

V and J are TRBV4-3 and TRBJ1-2; 8 positions match TRBD1. The CDR3 loop spans 16 amino acids. Germline assignment: CDR1 LGHNA and CDR2 YSLEER. The junction had 10 bases not matched to a gene; V was cut back by 3 bases and J by 4 bases. DNA for the CDR3: TGCGCCAGCAGCCAGTTACAGGGGGTTCCTGCCTATGGCTACACCTTC. The encoded protein is CASSQLQGVPAYGYTF.

V is TRBV24-1 and J is TRBJ1-5; 7 bases line up with TRBD1. The CDR3 runs to 13 residues. J lost 7 bases, V lost 2 bases, and 1 base had no gene match. From germline, CDR1 is KGHDR and CDR2 SFDVKD. The CDR3 region is CATSDSRGQPQHF. The CDR3 bases are TGTGCCACCAGTGATTCCAGGGGGCAGCCCCAGCATTTT.

This clone turned up a few times. This chain links TRBV18 with TRBJ2-3; D is unresolved. This CDR3 comprises 11 residues. Germline values: CDR1 KGHSH, CDR2 LQKENI. V shed 6 bases and J shed 6 bases, with 7 bases lying between them. For the CDR3, the DNA is TGTGCCAGCTCTATGGGGGATACGCAGTATTTT. Protein: CASSMGDTQYF. Drawing the rest from reference TRBV18 and TRBJ2-3, the complete variable domain is NAGVMQNPRHLVRRRGQEARLRCSPMKGHSHVYWYRQLPEEGLKFMVYLQKENIIDESGMPKERFSAEFPKEGPSILRIQQVVRGDSAAYFCASSMGDTQYFGPGTRLTVL.

The chain couples TRBV2 to TRBJ1-6; D is possibly TRBD1 (5 bases). The length of the CDR3 is 17 residues. Looked up from germline, CDR1 is SNHLY and CDR2 is FYNNEI. V was trimmed by 6 bases and J by 10 bases, leaving 25 bases between them. The CDR3 DNA reads TGTGCCAGCAGCGCATGGTTAACCCGGGACCCGGCCTCACCCCTCCACTTT. Its protein is CASSAWLTRDPASPLHF.

The chain couples TRBV2 to TRBJ2-5, with no clear D. Trimming removed 3 bases from V and 2 bases from J, with 7 bases in between. The CDR3 is made up of 13 amino acids. In germline, CDR1 is SNHLY, CDR2 FYNNEI. CDR3 sequence reads: CASSDADQETQYF. The CDR3 DNA follows: TGTGCCAGCAGTGATGCCGATCAAGAGACCCAGTACTTC.

CDR3 sequence reads: CASSLAPSTDTQYF. CDR3 sequence (DNA): TGTGCCAGCAGCTTGGCGCCTAGCACAGATACGCAGTATTTT. The chain has TRBV5-8 and TRBJ2-3; D is unclear. This CDR3 contains 14 residues. Germline V CDR1 and CDR2: SGHTS, YDEGEE. The germline V and J ends were trimmed by 0 bases and 0 bases, with 5 bases remaining between them.